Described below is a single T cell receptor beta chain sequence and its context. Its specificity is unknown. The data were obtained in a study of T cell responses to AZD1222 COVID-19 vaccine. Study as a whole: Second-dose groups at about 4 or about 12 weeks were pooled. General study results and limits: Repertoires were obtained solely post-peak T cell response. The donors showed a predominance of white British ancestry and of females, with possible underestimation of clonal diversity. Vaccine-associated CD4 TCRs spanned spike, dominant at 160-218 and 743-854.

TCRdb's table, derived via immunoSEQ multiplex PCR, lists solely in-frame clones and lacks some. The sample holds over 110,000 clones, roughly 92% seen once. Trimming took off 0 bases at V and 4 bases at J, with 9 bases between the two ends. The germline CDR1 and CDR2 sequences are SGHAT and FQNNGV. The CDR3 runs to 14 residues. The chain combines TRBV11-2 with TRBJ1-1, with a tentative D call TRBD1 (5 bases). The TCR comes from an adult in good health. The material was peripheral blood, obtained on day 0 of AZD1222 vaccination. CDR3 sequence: CASSLDRGSTEAFF. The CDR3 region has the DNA TGTGCCAGCAGCTTAGATCGGGGGAGCACTGAAGCTTTCTTT.